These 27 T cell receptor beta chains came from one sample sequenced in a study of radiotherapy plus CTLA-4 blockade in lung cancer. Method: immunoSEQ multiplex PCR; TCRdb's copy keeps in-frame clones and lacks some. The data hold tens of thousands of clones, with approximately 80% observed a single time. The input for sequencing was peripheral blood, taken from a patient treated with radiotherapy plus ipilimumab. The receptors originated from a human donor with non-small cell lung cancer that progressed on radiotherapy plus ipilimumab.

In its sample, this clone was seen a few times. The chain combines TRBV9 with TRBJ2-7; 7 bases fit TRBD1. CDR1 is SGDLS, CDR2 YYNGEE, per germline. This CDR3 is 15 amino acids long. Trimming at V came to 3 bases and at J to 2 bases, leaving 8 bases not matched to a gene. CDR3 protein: CASSAGDSTTYEQYF. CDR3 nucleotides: TGTGCCAGCAGCGCCGGGGACAGTACAACCTACGAGCAGTACTTC. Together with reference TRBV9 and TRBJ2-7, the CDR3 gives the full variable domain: DSGVTQTPKHLITATGQRVTLRCSPRSGDLSVYWYQQSLDQGLQFLIQYYNGEERAKGNILERFSAQQFPDLHSELNLSSLELGDSALYFCASSAGDSTTYEQYFGPGTRLTVT.

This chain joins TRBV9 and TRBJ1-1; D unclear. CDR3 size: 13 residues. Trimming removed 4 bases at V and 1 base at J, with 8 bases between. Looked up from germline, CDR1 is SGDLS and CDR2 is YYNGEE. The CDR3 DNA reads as TGTGCCAGCAGCTCAGACTCGAACACTGAAGCTTTCTTT. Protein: CASSSDSNTEAFF.

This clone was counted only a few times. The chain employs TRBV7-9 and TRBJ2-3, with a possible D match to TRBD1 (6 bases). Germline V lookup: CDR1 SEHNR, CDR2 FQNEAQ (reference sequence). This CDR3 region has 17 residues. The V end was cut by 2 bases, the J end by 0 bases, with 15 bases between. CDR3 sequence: CASSLTGSAISTDTQYF. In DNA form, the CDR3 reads TGTGCCAGCAGCTTAACAGGGTCCGCCATTAGCACAGATACGCAGTATTTT.

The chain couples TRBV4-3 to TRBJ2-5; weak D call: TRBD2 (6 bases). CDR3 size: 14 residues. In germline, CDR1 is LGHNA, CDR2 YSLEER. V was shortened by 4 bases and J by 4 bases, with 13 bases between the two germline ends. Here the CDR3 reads CASSRGRGLETQYF. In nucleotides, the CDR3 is TGCGCCAGCAGCCGGGGCCGGGGGTTAGAGACCCAGTACTTC.

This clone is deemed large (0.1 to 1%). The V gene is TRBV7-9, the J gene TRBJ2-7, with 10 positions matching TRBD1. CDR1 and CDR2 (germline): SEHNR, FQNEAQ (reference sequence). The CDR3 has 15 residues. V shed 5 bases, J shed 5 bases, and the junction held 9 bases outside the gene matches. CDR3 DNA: TGTGCCAGCAGCCAATCCCCCGGGACAGGGGACGAGCAGTACTTC. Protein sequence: CASSQSPGTGDEQYF.

The CDR3 region is CASSYDRKNTEAFF. CDR3 coding DNA: TGTGCCAGCAGTTACGACAGAAAGAACACTGAAGCTTTCTTT. This chain links TRBV6-5 with TRBJ1-1; D is perhaps TRBD1 (5 bases). The CDR3 length is 14 residues. The germline gives CDR1 MNHEY, CDR2 SVGAGI. The V end was cut by 2 bases, the J end by 1 base, with 8 bases between.

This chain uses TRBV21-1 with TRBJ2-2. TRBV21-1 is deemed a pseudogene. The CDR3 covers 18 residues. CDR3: CASSKDWGTLEDTGELFF. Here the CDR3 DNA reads TGTGCCAGCAGCAAAGATTGGGGGACCCTGGAAGACACCGGGGAGCTGTTTTTT.

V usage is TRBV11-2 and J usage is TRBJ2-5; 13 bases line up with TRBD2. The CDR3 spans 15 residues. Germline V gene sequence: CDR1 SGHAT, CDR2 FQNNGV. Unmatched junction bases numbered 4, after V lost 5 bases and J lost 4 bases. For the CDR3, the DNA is TGTGCCAGCAGCGCGGGACTAGCGGGATCAGAGACCCAGTACTTC. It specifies CASSAGLAGSETQYF.

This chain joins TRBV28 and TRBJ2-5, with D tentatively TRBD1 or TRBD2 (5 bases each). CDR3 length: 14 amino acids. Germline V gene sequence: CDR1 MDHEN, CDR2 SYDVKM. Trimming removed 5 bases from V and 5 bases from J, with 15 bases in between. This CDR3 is CASSSSGTTETQYF. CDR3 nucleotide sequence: TGTGCCAGCAGTAGCTCCGGGACCACGGAGACCCAGTACTTC.

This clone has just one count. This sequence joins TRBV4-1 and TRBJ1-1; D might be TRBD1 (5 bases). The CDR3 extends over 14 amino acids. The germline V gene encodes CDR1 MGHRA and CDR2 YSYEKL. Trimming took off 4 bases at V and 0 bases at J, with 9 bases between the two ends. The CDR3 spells CASSLGHLNTEAFF. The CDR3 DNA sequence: TGCGCCAGCAGCCTCGGACACTTGAACACTGAAGCTTTCTTT.

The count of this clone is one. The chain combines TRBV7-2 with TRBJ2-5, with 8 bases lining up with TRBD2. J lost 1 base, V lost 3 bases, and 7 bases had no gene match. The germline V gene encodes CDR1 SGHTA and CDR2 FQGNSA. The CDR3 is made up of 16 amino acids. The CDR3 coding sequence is TGTGCCAGCAGCTTCCTCCCGGGGGGGGCCCAAGAGACCCAGTACTTC. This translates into CASSFLPGGAQETQYF. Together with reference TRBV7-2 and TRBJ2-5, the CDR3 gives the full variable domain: GAGVSQSPSNKVTEKGKDVELRCDPISGHTALYWYRQSLGQGLEFLIYFQGNSAPDKSGLPSDRFSAERTGGSVSTLTIQRTQQEDSAVYLCASSFLPGGAQETQYFGPGTRLLVL.

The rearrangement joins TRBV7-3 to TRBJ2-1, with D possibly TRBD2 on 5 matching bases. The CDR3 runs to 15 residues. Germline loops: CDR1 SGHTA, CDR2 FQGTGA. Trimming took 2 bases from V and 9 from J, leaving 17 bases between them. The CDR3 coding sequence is TGTGCCAGCAGCTTACTGGGTGGGCAGGAGGCTGAGCAGTTCTTC. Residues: CASSLLGGQEAEQFF.

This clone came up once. The chain's CDR3 is CATHTGANYGYTF. The CDR3 DNA reads as TGTGCCACCCACACAGGCGCCAACTATGGCTACACCTTC. The J gene is TRBJ1-2, the V gene TRBV19, with a weak D call TRBD1 (5 bases). V lost 10 bases to trimming and J lost 2 bases, with 14 bases between them. The length of the CDR3 is 13 residues. Germline lookup yields CDR1 LNHDA and CDR2 SQIVND (reference sequence).

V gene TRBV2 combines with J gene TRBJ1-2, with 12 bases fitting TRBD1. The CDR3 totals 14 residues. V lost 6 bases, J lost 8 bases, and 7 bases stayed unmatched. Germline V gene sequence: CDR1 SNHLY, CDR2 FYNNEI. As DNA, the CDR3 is TGTGCCAGCAGGGGGACAGGGGGCGCGATAGGCTACACCTTC. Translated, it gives CASRGTGGAIGYTF.

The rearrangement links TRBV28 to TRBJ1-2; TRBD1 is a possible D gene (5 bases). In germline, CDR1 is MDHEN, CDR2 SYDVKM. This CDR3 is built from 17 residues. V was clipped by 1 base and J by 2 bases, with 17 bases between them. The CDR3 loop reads CASSLYYGTGTNYGYTF. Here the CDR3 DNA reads TGTGCCAGCAGTTTATACTACGGGACGGGTACCAACTATGGCTACACCTTC.

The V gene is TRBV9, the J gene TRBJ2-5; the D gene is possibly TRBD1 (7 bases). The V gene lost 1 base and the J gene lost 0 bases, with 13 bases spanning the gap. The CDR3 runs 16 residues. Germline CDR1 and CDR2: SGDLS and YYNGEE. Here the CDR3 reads CASSVWAGGYQETQYF. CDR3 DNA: TGTGCCAGCAGCGTATGGGCAGGGGGGTACCAAGAGACCCAGTACTTC.

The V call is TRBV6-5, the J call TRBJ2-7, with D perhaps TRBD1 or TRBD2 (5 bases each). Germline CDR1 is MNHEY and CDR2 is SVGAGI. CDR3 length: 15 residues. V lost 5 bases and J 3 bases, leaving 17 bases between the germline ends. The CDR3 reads CASSIQPGPSYEQYF. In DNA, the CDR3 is TGTGCCAGCAGTATACAACCGGGACCGAGCTACGAGCAGTACTTC.

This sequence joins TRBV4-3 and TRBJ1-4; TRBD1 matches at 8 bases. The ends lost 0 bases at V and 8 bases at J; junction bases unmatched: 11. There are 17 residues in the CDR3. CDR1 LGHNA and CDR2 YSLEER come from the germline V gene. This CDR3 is CASSQDPLTGVVEKLFF. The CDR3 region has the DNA TGCGCCAGCAGCCAAGACCCCTTGACAGGGGTCGTCGAAAAACTGTTTTTT.

In DNA form, the CDR3 reads TGTGCCAGCAGTTCGTTAGCGGGGGGGCTCTCCAATGAGCAGTTCTTC. This codes for CASSSLAGGLSNEQFF. This rearrangement joins TRBV6-5 to TRBJ2-1; 11 bases line up with TRBD2. The length of the CDR3 is 16 residues. Trimming removed 4 bases from V and 6 bases from J; junction bases left unmatched: 8. Germline CDR1 is MNHEY and CDR2 is SVGAGI.

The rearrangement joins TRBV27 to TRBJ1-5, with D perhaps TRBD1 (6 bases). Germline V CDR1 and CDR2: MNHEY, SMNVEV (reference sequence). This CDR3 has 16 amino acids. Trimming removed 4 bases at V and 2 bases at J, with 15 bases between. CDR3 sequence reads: CASSSTTGPGNQPQHF. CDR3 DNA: TGTGCCAGCAGTTCCACGACAGGTCCCGGCAATCAGCCCCAGCATTTT.

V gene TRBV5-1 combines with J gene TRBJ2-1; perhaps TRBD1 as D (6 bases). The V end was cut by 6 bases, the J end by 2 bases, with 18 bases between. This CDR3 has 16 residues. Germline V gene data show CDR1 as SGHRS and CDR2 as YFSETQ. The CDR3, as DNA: TGCGCCAGCAAAGGGGGTGACGGGGCTCCCTACAATGAGCAGTTCTTC. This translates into CASKGGDGAPYNEQFF.

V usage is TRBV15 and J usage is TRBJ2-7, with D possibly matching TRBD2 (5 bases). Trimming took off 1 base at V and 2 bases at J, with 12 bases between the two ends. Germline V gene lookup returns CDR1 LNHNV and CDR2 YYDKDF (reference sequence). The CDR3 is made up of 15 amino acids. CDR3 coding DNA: TGTGCCACCAGCAGAGTCCTTGAGGGCGCCTACGAGCAGTACTTC. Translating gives CATSRVLEGAYEQYF.

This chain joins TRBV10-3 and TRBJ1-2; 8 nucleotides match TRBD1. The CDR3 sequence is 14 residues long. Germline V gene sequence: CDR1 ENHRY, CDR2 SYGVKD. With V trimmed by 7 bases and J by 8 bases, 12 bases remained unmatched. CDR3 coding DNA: TGTGCCATCACACAGGGGGGTCGATATGGAGGCTACACCTTC. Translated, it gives CAITQGGRYGGYTF.

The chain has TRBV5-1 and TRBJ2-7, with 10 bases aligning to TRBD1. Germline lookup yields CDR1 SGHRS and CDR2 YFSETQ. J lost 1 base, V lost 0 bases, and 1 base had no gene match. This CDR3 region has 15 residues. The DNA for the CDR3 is TGCGCCAGCAGCTTGGGGACAGGGGGGTCCTACGAGCAGTACTTC. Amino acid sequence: CASSLGTGGSYEQYF.

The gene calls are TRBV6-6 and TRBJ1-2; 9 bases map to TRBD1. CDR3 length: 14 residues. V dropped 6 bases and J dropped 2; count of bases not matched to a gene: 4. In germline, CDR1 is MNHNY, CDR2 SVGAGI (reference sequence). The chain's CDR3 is CASSQTGGNYGYTF. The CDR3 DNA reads TGTGCCAGCAGCCAGACAGGGGGGAACTATGGCTACACCTTC.

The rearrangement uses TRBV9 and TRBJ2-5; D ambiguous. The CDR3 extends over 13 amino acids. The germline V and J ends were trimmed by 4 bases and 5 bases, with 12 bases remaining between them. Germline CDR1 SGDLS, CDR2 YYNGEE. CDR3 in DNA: TGTGCCAGCAGCCCCCGTCCCGGGGAGACCCAGTACTTC. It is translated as CASSPRPGETQYF.

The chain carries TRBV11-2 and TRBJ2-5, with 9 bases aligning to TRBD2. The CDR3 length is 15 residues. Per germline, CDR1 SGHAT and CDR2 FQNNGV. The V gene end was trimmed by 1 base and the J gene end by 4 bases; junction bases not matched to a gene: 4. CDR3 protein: CASSLGTSDRETQYF. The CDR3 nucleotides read TGTGCCAGCAGCTTAGGGACTAGCGATAGAGAGACCCAGTACTTC.